This TCR beta chain was found in a study of beta chain features in type 1 diabetes. Study-wide results and caveats: Moderate but significant shortening of TCRB CDR3s was recorded in all four CD4+ subsets from Type 1 diabetes patients. Equally in patients and controls, shorter templates might have been favored by PCR. The study found that naive, central memory and Treg TCRB repertoires appeared more similar in patients than in healthy donors.

The investigators reverse transcribed all of the isolated RNA, so they sequenced expressed TCRB transcripts. Sequenced by immunoSEQ multiplex PCR; TCRdb stores in-frame clones only, minus some. Here the sample spans tens of thousands of clones, roughly 70% being singletons. Germline CDR1 and CDR2: SGHTA and FQGNSA. CDR3 length equals 13 residues. V dropped 3 bases and J dropped 2 bases, with 7 bases sitting between them. A word on this clone: What it binds is not known.

Central memory, naive, regulatory and stem cell-like memory CD4+ cells were sorted by CD45RO/CCR7/CD25/CD127/CD95/CD27. J is TRBJ1-1 and V is TRBV7-2; D is perhaps TRBD1 (5 bases). The material sequenced was Tregs from blood. The sequence came from a man aged 30 to 39 with type 1 diabetes. Some clones in this sample may be carry-over from other donors' samples. CDR3 protein: CASSFDSNTEAFF. For the CDR3, the DNA is TGTGCCAGCAGCTTCGACAGTAACACTGAAGCTTTCTTT.